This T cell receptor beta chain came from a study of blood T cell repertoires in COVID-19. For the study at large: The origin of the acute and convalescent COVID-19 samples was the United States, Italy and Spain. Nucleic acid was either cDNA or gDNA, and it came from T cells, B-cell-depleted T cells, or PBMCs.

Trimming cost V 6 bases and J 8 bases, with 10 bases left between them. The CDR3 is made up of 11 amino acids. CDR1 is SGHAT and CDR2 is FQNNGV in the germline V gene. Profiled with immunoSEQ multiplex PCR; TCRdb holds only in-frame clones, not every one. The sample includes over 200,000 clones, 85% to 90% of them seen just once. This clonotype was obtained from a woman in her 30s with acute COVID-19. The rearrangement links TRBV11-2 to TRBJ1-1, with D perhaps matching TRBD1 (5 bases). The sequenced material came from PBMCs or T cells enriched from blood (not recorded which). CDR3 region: CASSTGREAFF. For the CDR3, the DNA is TGTGCCAGCAGTACAGGAAGGGAAGCTTTCTTT.